One and the same sample provided the 28 T cell receptor beta chains below, sequenced in a study of cytomegalovirus exposure and HLA in healthy donors. It was with 60 Vbeta and 13 Jbeta primers that the PCR ran. Produced via immunoSEQ multiplex PCR; TCRdb's table is partial and in-frame only. There are about 93,000 clones in the sample; 70% to 85% occur only once, and about 4% lies in the top ten. The sample was PBMCs. The receptors were gathered from a man aged 50-59 years in good health and CMV-seronegative.

This chain uses TRBV6-6 with TRBJ2-1, with D perhaps TRBD2 (5 bases). With 1 base removed from V and 8 bases from J, the gap between germline ends came to 12 bases. The length of the CDR3 is 14 residues. Germline loops: CDR1 MNHNY, CDR2 SVGAGI (reference sequence). The DNA of the CDR3 is TGTGCCAGCAGTTACTTCTCACCCGGGGATGAGCAGTTCTTC. It yields the protein CASSYFSPGDEQFF.

This chain uses TRBV5-4 with TRBJ1-2, with D maybe TRBD1 (6 bases). The CDR3 sequence is 14 residues long. Germline lookup yields CDR1 SGHNT and CDR2 YYREEE (reference sequence). V was cut by 1 base and J by 8 bases, with 15 bases left in between. CDR3 residues: CASSLSGGAKGYTF. For the CDR3, the DNA is TGTGCCAGCAGCTTGTCCGGGGGGGCGAAAGGCTACACCTTC.

V gene TRBV7-6 combines with J gene TRBJ2-1, with 10 positions matching TRBD2. The CDR3 is made up of 16 amino acids. Germline V CDR1 and CDR2: SGHVS, FNYEAQ. V gave up 5 bases and J gave up 0 bases; unmatched junction bases: 4. The CDR3 nucleotides are TGTGCCAGCAGCCCGAGGACTAGCGGCTCCTACAATGAGCAGTTCTTC. It yields the protein CASSPRTSGSYNEQFF.

The sample holds a few counts of this clone. The rearrangement uses TRBV7-6 and TRBJ2-1; 7 nucleotides match TRBD2. CDR3 size: 17 residues. The V and J ends lost 0 bases and 0 bases, in that order; junction bases with no gene match: 5. Germline CDR1 is SGHVS and CDR2 is FNYEAQ. CDR3: CASSLALAESSYNEQFF. DNA of the CDR3: TGTGCCAGCAGCTTAGCGCTAGCGGAGAGCTCCTACAATGAGCAGTTCTTC.

In its sample, this clone was seen once. The chain uses TRBV19 and TRBJ1-5; 9 positions agree with TRBD1. CDR1 is LNHDA and CDR2 is SQIVND in the germline V gene (reference sequence). The CDR3 contains 14 residues. After removal of 4 bases from V and 7 bases from J, the junction contained 5 bases not matched to a gene. The CDR3 DNA follows: TGTGCCAGTAGTACGACAGGGGGGAGGCAGCCCCAGCATTTT. Its protein is CASSTTGGRQPQHF.

The V gene is TRBV5-1, the J gene TRBJ1-2; TRBD1 might be the D (6 bases). Trimming took 4 bases from V and 2 from J, leaving 12 bases between them. In germline, CDR1 is SGHRS, CDR2 YFSETQ. The CDR3 extends over 14 amino acids. CDR3 protein: CASSQNGQNYGYTF. The CDR3 DNA is TGCGCCAGCAGCCAGAACGGACAGAACTATGGCTACACCTTC.

This rearrangement joins TRBV5-1 to TRBJ2-2; 12 nucleotides align to TRBD2. This CDR3 has 15 amino acids. The germline V gene has CDR1 SGHRS and CDR2 YFSETQ. V lost 3 bases and J lost 5; bases outside the gene matches: 2. In DNA, the CDR3 is TGCGCCAGCAGCTACCTAGCGGGAGGGACCGGGGAGCTGTTTTTT. It encodes CASSYLAGGTGELFF.

This clone appeared a single time. The chain employs TRBV5-6 and TRBJ1-1, with 8 nucleotides matching TRBD1. The junction had 1 base not matched to a gene; V was cut back by 0 bases and J by 0 bases. This CDR3 has 15 residues. CDR1 is SGHDT, CDR2 YYEEEE, per germline. CDR3 protein: CASSLATGVNTEAFF. As DNA, the CDR3 is TGTGCCAGCAGCTTGGCGACAGGGGTGAACACTGAAGCTTTCTTT.

The CDR3 sequence is CASSLSGPGNEQFF. In nucleotides, the CDR3 is TGTGCCAGCAGCTTAAGCGGGCCAGGTAATGAGCAGTTCTTC. V and J are TRBV7-3 and TRBJ2-1; maybe TRBD2 (5 bases). Germline lookup yields CDR1 SGHTA and CDR2 FQGTGA. This CDR3 is built from 14 residues. The V and J ends lost 1 base and 7 bases respectively, with 11 bases between them.

The V call is TRBV9, the J call TRBJ1-1, with TRBD1 as a possible D gene (5 bases). This CDR3 is 14 amino acids long. Germline V gene sequence: CDR1 SGDLS, CDR2 YYNGEE. Trimming took 4 bases from V and 6 from J, leaving 16 bases between them. As DNA, the CDR3 is TGTGCCAGCAGCCCGGACATTTCTTTGGCTGAAGCTTTCTTT. It specifies CASSPDISLAEAFF. The full variable domain, rest sourced from reference TRBV9 and TRBJ1-1, is DSGVTQTPKHLITATGQRVTLRCSPRSGDLSVYWYQQSLDQGLQFLIQYYNGEERAKGNILERFSAQQFPDLHSELNLSSLELGDSALYFCASSPDISLAEAFFGQGTRLTVV.

The V and J genes are TRBV5-6 and TRBJ2-5, with TRBD1 identical over 8 bases. From germline, CDR1 is SGHDT and CDR2 YYEEEE. The CDR3 runs 14 residues. The trim removed 2 bases at V and 2 bases at J, leaving 2 bases unmatched. CDR3 residues: CASSFGQGQETQYF. Here the CDR3 DNA reads TGTGCCAGCAGCTTTGGACAGGGTCAAGAGACCCAGTACTTC.

This sequence joins TRBV7-9 and TRBJ2-7; D may be TRBD1 (5 bases). CDR3 length: 15 amino acids. The V end was cut by 5 bases, the J end by 6 bases, with 20 bases between. Germline V gives CDR1 SEHNR, CDR2 FQNEAQ (reference sequence). The chain's CDR3 is CASSPKGYGPGEQYF. In DNA form, the CDR3 reads TGTGCCAGCAGCCCGAAGGGGTACGGCCCGGGCGAGCAGTACTTC.

The chain combines TRBV7-9 with TRBJ2-7; possible D gene TRBD2, 7 bases. CDR3 length equals 16 residues. Germline V lookup: CDR1 SEHNR, CDR2 FQNEAQ (reference sequence). V lost 1 base and J 3 bases, leaving 16 bases between the germline ends. The CDR3 region has the DNA TGTGCCAGCAGCTTAGTACTAACGGGGGGCAGCTACGAGCAGTACTTC. Residues: CASSLVLTGGSYEQYF.

The V call is TRBV11-2, the J call TRBJ2-3; D perhaps matches TRBD2 (6 bases). The CDR3 contains 12 residues. Germline values: CDR1 SGHAT, CDR2 FQNNGV. V was trimmed by 5 bases and J by 8 bases, leaving 11 bases between them. CDR3 region: CASSRGSGTQYF. The CDR3 DNA reads TGTGCCAGCAGCCGGGGGAGCGGTACGCAGTATTTT.

In DNA, the CDR3 is TGCGCCAGCAGCTTGGGGGGGGCCGGGGAGCTGTTTTTT. Translated: CASSLGGAGELFF. The V and J genes are TRBV5-1 and TRBJ2-2; weak D call: TRBD2 (6 bases). The CDR3 spans 13 residues. Germline V gene data show CDR1 as SGHRS and CDR2 as YFSETQ. V lost 0 bases to trimming and J lost 6 bases, with 6 bases between them.

This rearrangement joins TRBV19 to TRBJ1-2; no definite D call. Germline CDR1 LNHDA, CDR2 SQIVND (reference sequence). V was cut by 5 bases and J by 5 bases, with 24 bases left in between. The CDR3 is 17 residues long. CDR3 nucleotides: TGTGCCAGTAGTCTCTCAACCACTTCGGTCTCCCTTTATGGCTACACCTTC. Its translation: CASSLSTTSVSLYGYTF.

The chain joins TRBV5-1 to TRBJ2-1, with TRBD2 matching over 8 bases. The CDR3 loop spans 14 amino acids. J was trimmed by 3 bases and V by 3 bases; bases with no gene match: 2. Looked up from germline, CDR1 is SGHRS and CDR2 is YFSETQ. The CDR3 reads CASSWTSSYNEQFF. CDR3 bases: TGCGCCAGCAGCTGGACTAGCAGCTACAATGAGCAGTTCTTC.

The chain couples TRBV10-3 to TRBJ1-2; D is undetermined. The germline V and J ends were trimmed by 7 bases and 3 bases, with 21 bases remaining between them. Germline CDR1 is ENHRY and CDR2 is SYGVKD. CDR3 length equals 16 residues. In DNA, the CDR3 is TGTGCCATCAAGGAGTCGTCGTACCGGAGGGACTATGGCTACACCTTC. Translating it yields CAIKESSYRRDYGYTF.

This chain joins TRBV7-2 and TRBJ1-4; D unclear. The V end was cut by 1 base, the J end by 0 bases, with 9 bases between. The CDR3 sequence is 16 residues long. Germline V gene data show CDR1 as SGHTA and CDR2 as FQGNSA. The chain's CDR3 is CASSLVPTATNEKLFF. CDR3 DNA: TGTGCCAGCAGCTTAGTTCCTACAGCAACTAATGAAAAACTGTTTTTT.

The chain recombines TRBV28 with TRBJ2-7; a weak D match, TRBD1 (5 bases). The CDR3 contains 14 residues. Deletions cut 2 bases from V and 2 bases from J, with 10 bases between. Germline assignment: CDR1 MDHEN and CDR2 SYDVKM. The CDR3 region is CASSLRAGTYEQYF. DNA of the CDR3: TGTGCCAGCAGTTTAAGGGCAGGGACCTACGAGCAGTACTTC.

The chain links TRBV7-6 to TRBJ2-7; D is undetermined. Per germline, CDR1 SGHVS and CDR2 FNYEAQ. Trimming removed 5 bases from V and 3 bases from J, with 11 bases in between. The CDR3 length is 13 residues. CDR3 protein: CASSPMTGYEQYF. The CDR3 nucleotides read TGTGCCAGCAGCCCGATGACGGGCTACGAGCAGTACTTC.

This clone occurred a few times. The V call is TRBV19, the J call TRBJ2-1; 7 bases agree with TRBD1. Germline V gene data show CDR1 as LNHDA and CDR2 as SQIVND (reference sequence). The CDR3 has 13 residues. V trimming: 5 bases; J trimming: 9 bases; junction bases outside the gene matches: 7. DNA of the CDR3: TGTGCCAGTAGTGGGACAGTCCTAACTGAGCAGTTCTTC. Translation gives CASSGTVLTEQFF.

The DNA for the CDR3 is TGTGCCAGCAGCCGAGCGCTCTCAAACACCGGGGAGCTGTTTTTT. Translation gives CASSRALSNTGELFF. The chain has TRBV4-2 and TRBJ2-2, with D hard to call. V dropped 4 bases and J dropped 2 bases, with 11 bases sitting between them. There are 15 residues in the CDR3. Germline V lookup: CDR1 LGHNA, CDR2 YNFKEQ.

J is TRBJ1-1 and V is TRBV28; 9 bases match TRBD1. This CDR3 has 15 amino acids. After removal of 6 bases from V and 10 bases from J, the junction contained 15 bases not matched to a gene. Germline V lookup: CDR1 MDHEN, CDR2 SYDVKM. The CDR3 region is CASRAGPGQGTRAFF. DNA of the CDR3: TGTGCCAGCAGAGCTGGCCCGGGACAGGGTACAAGAGCTTTCTTT.

The rearrangement links TRBV4-1 to TRBJ2-1; 8 bases match TRBD1. The length of the CDR3 is 14 residues. The ends lost 9 bases at V and 8 bases at J; junction bases unmatched: 12. The germline gives CDR1 MGHRA, CDR2 YSYEKL. CDR3 sequence reads: CASSRGQESHEQFF. The CDR3 DNA follows: TGCGCCAGTTCCCGGGGACAGGAATCACATGAGCAGTTCTTC.

The rearrangement links TRBV7-2 to TRBJ1-3; D is undetermined. V was clipped by 0 bases and J by 0 bases, with 9 bases between them. CDR1 is SGHTA, CDR2 FQGNSA, per germline. There are 16 residues in the CDR3. The CDR3 loop is CASSLARSNSGNTIYF. CDR3 bases: TGTGCCAGCAGCTTAGCGCGGAGTAACTCTGGAAACACCATATATTTT.

The V call is TRBV29-1, the J call TRBJ2-3, with D unclear. The germline V gene encodes CDR1 SQVTM and CDR2 ANQGSEA. Deletions cut 3 bases from V and 0 bases from J, with 10 bases between. The CDR3 consists of 14 residues. CDR3 nucleotide sequence: TGCAGCGTTGAGGGCAGATCTAGCACAGATACGCAGTATTTT. Translated, it gives CSVEGRSSTDTQYF.

This clone has a handful of counts. This sequence joins TRBV28 and TRBJ2-1; D perhaps matches TRBD2 (6 bases). Germline V lookup: CDR1 MDHEN, CDR2 SYDVKM. Trimming left V 6 bases short and J 1 base short, with 19 bases between. This CDR3 has 17 residues. CDR3 nucleotide sequence: TGTGCCAGCAGCCCCCGGGTCACTAGCAAGTCCTACAATGAGCAGTTCTTC. Encoded protein: CASSPRVTSKSYNEQFF.